Here is one T cell receptor beta chain with its context. Its cognate antigen is unknown. A sort by CD45RO/CCR7/CD25/CD127/CD95/CD27 yielded CD4+ naive, central memory, regulatory and stem cell-like memory cells. This sample was included in a study of beta chain features in type 1 diabetes. Whole-study findings and limits: The study found moderately but significantly shorter TCRB CDR3s in all four CD4+ subsets of Type 1 diabetes patients. It was among patients, rather than healthy donors, that naive, central memory and Treg TCRB repertoires appeared more similar.

Expressed TCRB transcripts were sequenced because the entire RNA isolate underwent reverse transcription. Samples of naive, central memory and regulatory T cells yielded a mean of around 3.5 million reads. Here immunoSEQ multiplex PCR was the method, and the copy in TCRdb shows in-frame clones only, minus some. This sample carries 850,000 to 900,000 clones, about 17% of them seen once, and the ten largest clones take 0.02% to 0.025%. The V gene's germline CDR1 is SGHTA and CDR2 FQGNSA. V was shortened by 2 bases and J by 1 base, with 14 bases between the two germline ends. This CDR3 region has 17 residues.

The chain links TRBV7-2 to TRBJ2-2; D may be TRBD2 (6 bases). The sample taken for sequencing was naive CD4+ T cells from blood. This receptor was obtained from a woman aged 18-29 years in good health. The CDR3 loop is CASSLTRPSENTGELFF. DNA of the CDR3: TGTGCCAGCAGCTTAACCCGACCTAGCGAGAACACCGGGGAGCTGTTTTTT.